Sequencing of this T cell receptor beta chain was carried out in a study of T cells in tuberculosis. The CDR3 totals 14 residues. Germline CDR1 reads LNHDA; CDR2 reads SQIVND (reference sequence). V lost 2 bases and J 4 bases, leaving 9 bases between the germline ends. Here immunoSEQ multiplex PCR was the method, and the copy in TCRdb shows in-frame clones only, minus some. The sample lists 40,000 to 50,000 clones; roughly 96% were seen once. Sequences were obtained from PBMCs. This chain links TRBV19 with TRBJ1-5; no definite D call. The sequence was obtained from a donor aged 10-29 years with latent tuberculosis or without tuberculosis infection. CDR3 DNA: TGTGCCAGTAGTATAAATGGGCAGAATCAGCCCCAGCATTTT. It is translated as CASSINGQNQPQHF.